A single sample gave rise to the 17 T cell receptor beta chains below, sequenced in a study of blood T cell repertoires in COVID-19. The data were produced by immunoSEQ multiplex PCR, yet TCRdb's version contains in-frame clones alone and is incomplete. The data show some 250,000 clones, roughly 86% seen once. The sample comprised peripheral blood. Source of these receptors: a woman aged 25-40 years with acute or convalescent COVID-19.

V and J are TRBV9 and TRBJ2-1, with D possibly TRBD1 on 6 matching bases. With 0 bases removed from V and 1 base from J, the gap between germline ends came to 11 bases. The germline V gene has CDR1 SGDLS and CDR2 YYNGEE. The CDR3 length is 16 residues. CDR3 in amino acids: CASSVEGHLSYNEQFF. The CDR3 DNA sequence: TGTGCCAGCAGCGTAGAGGGACACCTATCCTACAATGAGCAGTTCTTC.

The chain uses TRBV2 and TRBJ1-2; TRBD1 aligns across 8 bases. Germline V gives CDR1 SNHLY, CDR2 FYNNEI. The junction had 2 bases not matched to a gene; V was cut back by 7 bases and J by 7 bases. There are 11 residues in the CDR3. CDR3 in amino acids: CASTGGPGYTF. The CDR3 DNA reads TGTGCCAGCACAGGGGGCCCTGGCTACACCTTC.

CDR3 sequence: CAWSVRGPQHF. CDR3 sequence (DNA): TGTGCCTGGAGTGTCAGGGGGCCCCAGCATTTT. The rearrangement uses TRBV30 and TRBJ1-5; weak D call: TRBD1 (6 bases). This CDR3 has 11 residues. Trimming left V 0 bases short and J 9 bases short, with 6 bases between. CDR1 and CDR2 from the germline V gene are GTSNPN and SVGIG (reference sequence).

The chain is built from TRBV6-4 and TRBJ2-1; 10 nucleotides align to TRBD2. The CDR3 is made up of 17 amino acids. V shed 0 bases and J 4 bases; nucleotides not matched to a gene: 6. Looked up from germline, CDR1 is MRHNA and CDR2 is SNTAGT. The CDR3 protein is CASSDSQLAGRYNEQFF. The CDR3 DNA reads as TGTGCCAGCAGTGACTCACAACTAGCGGGGAGGTACAATGAGCAGTTCTTC.

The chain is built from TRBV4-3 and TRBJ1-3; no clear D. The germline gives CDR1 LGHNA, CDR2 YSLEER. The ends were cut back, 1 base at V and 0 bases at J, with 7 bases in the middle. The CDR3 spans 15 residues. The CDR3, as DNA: TGCGCCAGCAGCCAAGTACCCAGCTCTGGAAACACCATATATTTT. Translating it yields CASSQVPSSGNTIYF.

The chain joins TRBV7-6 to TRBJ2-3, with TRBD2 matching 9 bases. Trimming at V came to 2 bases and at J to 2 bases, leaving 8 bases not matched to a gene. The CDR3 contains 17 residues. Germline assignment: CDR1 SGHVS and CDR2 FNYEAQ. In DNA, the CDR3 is TGTGCCAGCAGCTTATCCTTTCTAGCGGGGAACACAGATACGCAGTATTTT. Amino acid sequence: CASSLSFLAGNTDTQYF.

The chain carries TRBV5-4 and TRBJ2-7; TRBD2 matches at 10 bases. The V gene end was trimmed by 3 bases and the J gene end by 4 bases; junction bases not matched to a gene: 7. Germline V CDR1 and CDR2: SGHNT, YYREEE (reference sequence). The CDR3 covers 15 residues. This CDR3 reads CASSSQGLAVYEQYF. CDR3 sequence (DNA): TGTGCCAGCAGCTCCCAAGGACTAGCGGTATACGAGCAGTACTTC.

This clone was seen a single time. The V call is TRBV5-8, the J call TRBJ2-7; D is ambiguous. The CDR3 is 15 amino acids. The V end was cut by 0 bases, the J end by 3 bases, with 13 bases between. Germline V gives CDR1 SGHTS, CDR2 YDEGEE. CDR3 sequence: CASSLVLAGVYEQYF. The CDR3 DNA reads TGTGCCAGCAGCTTGGTCCTCGCAGGTGTCTACGAGCAGTACTTC.

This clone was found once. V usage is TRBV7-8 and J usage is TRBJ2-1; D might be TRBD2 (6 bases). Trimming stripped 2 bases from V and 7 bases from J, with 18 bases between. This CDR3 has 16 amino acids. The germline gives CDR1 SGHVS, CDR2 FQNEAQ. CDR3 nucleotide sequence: TGTGCCAGCAGCTTATTCGCGGGAAGAGTGTGGAATGAGCAGTTCTTC. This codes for CASSLFAGRVWNEQFF.

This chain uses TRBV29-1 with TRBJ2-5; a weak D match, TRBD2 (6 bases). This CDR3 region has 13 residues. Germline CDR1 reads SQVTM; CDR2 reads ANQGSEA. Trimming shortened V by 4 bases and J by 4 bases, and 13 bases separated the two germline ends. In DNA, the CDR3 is TGCAGCGTTGTGGAGGGGTCAGGAGAGACCCAGTACTTC. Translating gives CSVVEGSGETQYF.

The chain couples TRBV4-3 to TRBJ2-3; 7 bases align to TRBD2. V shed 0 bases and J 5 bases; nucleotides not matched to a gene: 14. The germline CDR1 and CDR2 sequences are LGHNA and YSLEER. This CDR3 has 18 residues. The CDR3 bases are TGCGCCAGCAGCCAAGATGCCTGGCCCCGTCCGGGAGGAGATACGCAGTATTTT. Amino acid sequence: CASSQDAWPRPGGDTQYF.

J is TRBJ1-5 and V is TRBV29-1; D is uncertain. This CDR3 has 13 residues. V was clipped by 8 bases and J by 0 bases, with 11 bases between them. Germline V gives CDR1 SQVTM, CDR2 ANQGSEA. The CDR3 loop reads CSSGFNSNQPQHF. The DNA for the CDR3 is TGCAGCTCGGGGTTTAATAGCAATCAGCCCCAGCATTTT. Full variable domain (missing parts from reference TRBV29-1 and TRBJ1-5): SAVISQKPSRDICQRGTSLTIQCQVDSQVTMMFWYRQQPGQSLTLIATANQGSEATYESGFVIDKFPISRPNLTFSTLTVSNMSPEDSSIYLCSSGFNSNQPQHFGDGTRLSIL.

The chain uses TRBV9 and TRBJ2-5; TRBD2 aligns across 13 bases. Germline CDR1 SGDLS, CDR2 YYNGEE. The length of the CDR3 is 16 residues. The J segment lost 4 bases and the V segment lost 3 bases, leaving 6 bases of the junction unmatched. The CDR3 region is CASSGLAGGGGETQYF. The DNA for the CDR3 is TGTGCCAGCAGCGGACTAGCGGGAGGTGGGGGAGAGACCCAGTACTTC.

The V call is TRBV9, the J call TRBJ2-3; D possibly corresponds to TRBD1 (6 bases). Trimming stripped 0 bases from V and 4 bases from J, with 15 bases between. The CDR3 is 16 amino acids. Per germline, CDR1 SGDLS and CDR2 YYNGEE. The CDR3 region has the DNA TGTGCCAGCAGCGTAGTGGGCAGGGGCGGCCCAGATACGCAGTATTTT. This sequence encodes CASSVVGRGGPDTQYF.

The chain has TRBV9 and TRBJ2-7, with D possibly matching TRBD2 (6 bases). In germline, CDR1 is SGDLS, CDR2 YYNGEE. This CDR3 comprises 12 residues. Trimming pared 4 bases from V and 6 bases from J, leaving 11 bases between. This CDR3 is CASSRGLGEQYF. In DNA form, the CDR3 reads TGTGCCAGCAGCAGGGGACTGGGCGAGCAGTACTTC.

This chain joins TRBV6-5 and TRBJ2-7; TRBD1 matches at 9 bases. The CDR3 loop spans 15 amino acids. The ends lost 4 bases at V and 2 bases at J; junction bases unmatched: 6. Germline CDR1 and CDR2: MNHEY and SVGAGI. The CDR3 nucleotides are TGTGCCAGCAGTTCCCCCCGGGACAGGGCCTACGAGCAGTACTTC. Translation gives CASSSPRDRAYEQYF.

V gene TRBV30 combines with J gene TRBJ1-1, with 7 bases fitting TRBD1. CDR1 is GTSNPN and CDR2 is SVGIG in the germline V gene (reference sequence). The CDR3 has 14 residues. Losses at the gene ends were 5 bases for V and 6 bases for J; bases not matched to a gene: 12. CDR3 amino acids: CAWEHRGRDAEAFF. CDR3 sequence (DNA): TGTGCCTGGGAACACAGGGGACGCGACGCTGAAGCTTTCTTT.